Below, 30 T cell receptor beta chains from the same sample are listed, as sequenced in a study of T cells after posttransplantation cyclophosphamide. Repertoires were generated with immunoSEQ multiplex PCR, while TCRdb's copy carries only in-frame clones and drops some. The sample comprises 20,000 to 30,000 clones, approximately 85% of which are singletons, and around 6.6% rests with the top ten. Sequenced input: PBMCs. The receptors come from a woman aged 60-75 years with a blood cancer, CMV-positive, and with a related stem cell donor.

V is TRBV18 and J is TRBJ2-7; TRBD1 matches at 7 bases. V dropped 3 bases and J dropped 7; count of bases not matched to a gene: 6. The length of the CDR3 is 13 residues. The V gene's germline CDR1 is KGHSH and CDR2 LQKENI. DNA for the CDR3: TGTGCCAGCTCACCCGGGACAGCTAGGGAGCAGTACTTC. It codes for CASSPGTAREQYF.

The rearrangement links TRBV9 to TRBJ2-1; TRBD2 matches 8 bases. CDR1 SGDLS and CDR2 YYNGEE come from the germline V gene. The CDR3 extends over 15 amino acids. Trimming removed 0 bases from V and 3 bases from J; junction bases left unmatched: 2. The CDR3: CASSVEAGGYNEQFF. CDR3 bases: TGTGCCAGCAGCGTAGAGGCGGGAGGCTACAATGAGCAGTTCTTC.

In nucleotides, the CDR3 is TGCGCCAGCAGCCAAGGACAGGCAACCTACGAGCAGTACTTC. Its translation: CASSQGQATYEQYF. The chain employs TRBV4-1 and TRBJ2-7, with a tentative D call TRBD1 (6 bases). CDR3 size: 14 residues. Trimming stripped 1 base from V and 2 bases from J, with 9 bases between. Germline V gives CDR1 MGHRA, CDR2 YSYEKL.

The V call is TRBV19, the J call TRBJ2-1; 12 bases agree with TRBD2. V gave up 6 bases and J gave up 2 bases; unmatched junction bases: 5. Germline V gives CDR1 LNHDA, CDR2 SQIVND (reference sequence). CDR3 length: 16 amino acids. CDR3 in amino acids: CASRLAGGLTYNEQFF. In DNA, the CDR3 is TGTGCCAGTAGACTAGCGGGAGGACTAACCTACAATGAGCAGTTCTTC.

The sample holds one count of this clone. J is TRBJ2-7 and V is TRBV6-1; D not certain. Germline values: CDR1 MNHNS, CDR2 SASEGT. V was pared by 10 bases and J by 2 bases, with 12 bases between. This CDR3 has 12 residues. The CDR3 loop reads CATRLYTYEQYF. The CDR3 coding sequence is TGTGCCACGCGACTCTATACCTACGAGCAGTACTTC.

The rearrangement uses TRBV6-1 and TRBJ2-5, with a possible D match to TRBD1 (5 bases). This CDR3 has 13 residues. V was cut by 7 bases and J by 7 bases, with 16 bases left in between. CDR1 and CDR2 from the germline V gene are MNHNS and SASEGT. The CDR3 DNA is TGTGCCAGCAACATCGTTCAGGGTGGGACCCAGTACTTC. Amino acid sequence: CASNIVQGGTQYF.

The chain joins TRBV18 to TRBJ2-1; D is perhaps TRBD2 (5 bases). CDR3 length: 15 amino acids. Deletions cut 3 bases from V and 0 bases from J, with 9 bases between. Looked up from germline, CDR1 is KGHSH and CDR2 is LQKENI. The CDR3 region is CASSPSEGSYNEQFF. DNA of the CDR3: TGTGCCAGCTCACCCAGCGAGGGCTCCTACAATGAGCAGTTCTTC.

The V and J genes are TRBV18 and TRBJ2-1; D is unresolved. CDR1 and CDR2 (germline): KGHSH, LQKENI. Deletions cut 0 bases from V and 3 bases from J, with 12 bases between. The CDR3 spans 16 residues. DNA of the CDR3: TGTGCCAGCTCACCACCGGCTCCCGTTTACTACAATGAGCAGTTCTTC. Encoded protein: CASSPPAPVYYNEQFF.

The chain is built from TRBV6-5 and TRBJ2-1; 11 bases align to TRBD2. V dropped 5 bases and J dropped 12; count of bases not matched to a gene: 12. This CDR3 contains 15 residues. Germline assignment: CDR1 MNHEY and CDR2 SVGAGI. In DNA, the CDR3 is TGTGCCAGCAGTCCCGTGCTTAGCGGGAGGGCCGGGCAGTTCTTC. Its protein is CASSPVLSGRAGQFF.

The chain combines TRBV6-6 with TRBJ2-7; TRBD1 aligns across 9 bases. The CDR3 is 12 amino acids. The germline CDR1 and CDR2 sequences are MNHNY and SVGAGI (reference sequence). Trimming cost V 5 bases and J 5 bases; bases outside gene matches: 1. The CDR3 DNA is TGTGCCAGCAGTCGGACAGGGGACGAGCAGTACTTC. This sequence encodes CASSRTGDEQYF.

The chain joins TRBV19 to TRBJ1-4, with 9 nucleotides matching TRBD1. The CDR3 is made up of 15 amino acids. The J segment lost 6 bases and the V segment lost 6 bases, leaving 8 bases of the junction unmatched. CDR1 is LNHDA, CDR2 SQIVND, per germline (reference sequence). Here the CDR3 reads CASRRDRVLDEKLFF. CDR3 nucleotides: TGTGCCAGTAGGCGGGACAGGGTCTTGGATGAAAAACTGTTTTTT.

The gene calls are TRBV29-1 and TRBJ1-1; a possible D gene is TRBD1 (5 bases). The CDR3 has 13 amino acids. CDR1 and CDR2 from the germline V gene are SQVTM and ANQGSEA. V lost 7 bases, J lost 1 base, and 13 bases lay in between. CDR3 amino acids: CSAERGTNTEAFF. In DNA, the CDR3 is TGCAGCGCCGAGCGGGGGACGAACACTGAAGCTTTCTTT.

The chain links TRBV5-1 to TRBJ2-3; 7 nucleotides line up with TRBD1. V lost 3 bases, J lost 0 bases, and 4 bases stayed unmatched. The CDR3 spans 15 residues. CDR1 is SGHRS and CDR2 is YFSETQ in the germline V gene. The CDR3, as DNA: TGCGCCAGCAGCTCACAGGGGAGAAGCACAGATACGCAGTATTTT. Its protein is CASSSQGRSTDTQYF. Combining the CDR3 with reference TRBV5-1 and TRBJ2-3 gives the whole variable domain KAGVTQTPRYLIKTRGQQVTLSCSPISGHRSVSWYQQTPGQGLQFLFEYFSETQRNKGNFPGRFSGRQFSNSRSEMNVSTLELGDSALYLCASSSQGRSTDTQYFGPGTRLTVL.

The chain recombines TRBV6-1 with TRBJ1-5, with 8 bases identical to TRBD1. The CDR3 is made up of 15 amino acids. In germline, CDR1 is MNHNS, CDR2 SASEGT. The ends lost 2 bases at V and 5 bases at J; junction bases unmatched: 5. CDR3 DNA sequence: TGTGCCAGCAGTGAAATAGGGACAGGTTATCAGCCCCAGCATTTT. Translation gives CASSEIGTGYQPQHF.

The rearrangement joins TRBV5-1 to TRBJ2-7; the match to TRBD2 covers 8 bases. Germline values: CDR1 SGHRS, CDR2 YFSETQ. The CDR3 extends over 14 amino acids. J was trimmed by 3 bases and V by 4 bases; bases with no gene match: 6. The chain's CDR3 is CASSPMTSDYEQYF. CDR3 bases: TGCGCCAGCAGCCCAATGACTAGCGACTACGAGCAGTACTTC.

The rearrangement joins TRBV4-1 to TRBJ1-2; TRBD1 is a possible D gene (6 bases). Trimming removed 2 bases at V and 8 bases at J, with 15 bases between. CDR1 MGHRA and CDR2 YSYEKL come from the germline V gene. The CDR3 length is 14 residues. CDR3 bases: TGCGCCAGCAGCCAAACGGACAGTCTTGGGGGCTACACCTTC. It is translated as CASSQTDSLGGYTF.

V usage is TRBV7-9 and J usage is TRBJ2-2; 9 bases are shared with TRBD2. The CDR3 has 16 residues. V shed 5 bases, J shed 6 bases, and the junction held 10 bases outside the gene matches. Germline V gene lookup returns CDR1 SEHNR and CDR2 FQNEAQ (reference sequence). CDR3 protein: CASSPGSAGGSGELFF. Written as DNA, the CDR3 is TGTGCCAGCAGCCCGGGTTCGGCGGGAGGGTCCGGGGAGCTGTTTTTT.

The chain employs TRBV9 and TRBJ2-5; a possible D gene is TRBD2 (6 bases). V lost 0 bases to trimming and J lost 2 bases, with 14 bases between them. This CDR3 contains 16 residues. The germline V gene encodes CDR1 SGDLS and CDR2 YYNGEE. CDR3 sequence: CASSVAWSRGQETQYF. The CDR3 nucleotides are TGTGCCAGCAGCGTAGCTTGGAGCCGGGGGCAAGAGACCCAGTACTTC.

Only a few counts were recorded for this clone. The rearrangement links TRBV30 to TRBJ1-4; D is uncertain. Looked up from germline, CDR1 is GTSNPN and CDR2 is SVGIG (reference sequence). V lost 4 bases and J lost 8, with 26 bases in between. The CDR3 contains 17 residues. CDR3 nucleotides: TGTGCCTGGACAAGCCCTCAGGCAAGATGGGTTTGCGAAAAACTGTTTTTT. It codes for CAWTSPQARWVCEKLFF.

The gene calls are TRBV5-1 and TRBJ1-2, with 9 bases that match TRBD1. The CDR3 is made up of 13 amino acids. After removal of 4 bases from V and 8 bases from J, the junction contained 6 bases not matched to a gene. Germline CDR1 is SGHRS and CDR2 is YFSETQ. The CDR3 is CASSVGQGFGYTF. CDR3 nucleotides: TGCGCCAGCAGCGTAGGACAGGGGTTCGGCTACACCTTC.

CDR3 bases: TGTGCCAGCTCGTCCCAATTGAGTGTGAATGAGCAGTTCTTC. This encodes CASSSQLSVNEQFF. The chain combines TRBV18 with TRBJ2-1; D is ambiguous. V lost 6 bases and J 7 bases, leaving 16 bases between the germline ends. This CDR3 has 14 amino acids. Germline CDR1 reads KGHSH; CDR2 reads LQKENI.

This rearrangement joins TRBV12-5 to TRBJ2-5, with TRBD1 matching over 9 bases. The CDR3 sequence is 16 residues long. V was pared by 6 bases and J by 3 bases, with 11 bases of the junction left unmatched. Germline values: CDR1 LGHNT, CDR2 FRNRAP. CDR3 DNA sequence: TGTGCTAGTGGCCTGACCTTACAGGGGGCAAAAGAGACCCAGTACTTC. Protein product: CASGLTLQGAKETQYF.

The V call is TRBV5-1, the J call TRBJ2-1, with 9 positions matching TRBD2. This CDR3 spans 15 amino acids. Trimming at V came to 0 bases and at J to 4 bases, leaving 2 bases not matched to a gene. The germline CDR1 and CDR2 sequences are SGHRS and YFSETQ. The CDR3 loop is CASSLGLAEYNEQFF. The CDR3 region has the DNA TGCGCCAGCAGCTTGGGACTAGCGGAGTACAATGAGCAGTTCTTC.

The chain is built from TRBV6-5 and TRBJ1-5; 7 bases match TRBD1. The germline V gene has CDR1 MNHEY and CDR2 SVGAGI. J gave up 7 bases and V 6 bases, and 12 bases lay outside the gene matches. This CDR3 spans 15 amino acids. This CDR3 is CASSINRGPNQPQHF. The CDR3 coding sequence is TGTGCCAGCAGCATAAACAGGGGACCAAACCAGCCCCAGCATTTT.

V usage is TRBV6-5 and J usage is TRBJ2-7; 10 bases match TRBD2. The CDR3 is made up of 14 amino acids. Trimming removed 6 bases from V and 2 bases from J; junction bases left unmatched: 4. Germline loops: CDR1 MNHEY, CDR2 SVGAGI. The CDR3 loop is CASRGTSVAYEQYF. The CDR3 nucleotides are TGTGCCAGCAGGGGGACTAGCGTAGCCTACGAGCAGTACTTC.

The rearrangement joins TRBV7-3 to TRBJ2-1; tentatively, D is TRBD2 (6 bases). The germline CDR1 and CDR2 sequences are SGHTA and FQGTGA. The V end lost 2 bases, the J end lost 3 bases, and 11 bases lay between the germline ends. The CDR3 covers 15 residues. For the CDR3, the DNA is TGTGCCAGCAGCTTAGGTAGCGGATACTACAATGAGCAGTTCTTC. Residues: CASSLGSGYYNEQFF.

CDR3 loop: CASSDNGQGGYEQYF. The CDR3 coding sequence is TGTGCCAGCAGTGACAACGGACAGGGAGGGTACGAGCAGTACTTC. The chain is built from TRBV6-6 and TRBJ2-7, with TRBD1 as a possible D gene (8 bases). Deletions cut 5 bases from V and 4 bases from J, with 18 bases between. Germline V CDR1 and CDR2: MNHNY, SVGAGI (reference sequence). The CDR3 length is 15 residues.

This chain uses TRBV2 with TRBJ1-1; D not resolved. V dropped 3 bases and J dropped 5 bases, with 13 bases sitting between them. The germline V gene has CDR1 SNHLY and CDR2 FYNNEI. The CDR3 length is 14 residues. This CDR3 is CASSDLVRGTEAFF. The CDR3 DNA follows: TGTGCCAGCAGTGACCTTGTTCGGGGTACTGAAGCTTTCTTT. The full variable domain, in which reference TRBV2 and TRBJ1-1 provide the parts outside the CDR3, is EPEVTQTPSHQVTQMGQEVILRCVPISNHLYFYWYRQILGQKVEFLVSFYNNEISEKSEIFDDQFSVERPDGSNFTLKIRSTKLEDSAMYFCASSDLVRGTEAFFGQGTRLTVV.

The CDR3 spells CASSVDRAGELFF. Here the CDR3 DNA reads TGCGCCAGCAGCGTGGACAGGGCCGGGGAGCTGTTTTTT. The chain uses TRBV5-1 and TRBJ2-2; TRBD1 agrees at 8 bases. CDR1 SGHRS and CDR2 YFSETQ come from the germline V gene. V gave up 4 bases and J gave up 6 bases; unmatched junction bases: 2. This CDR3 has 13 residues.

The chain is built from TRBV25-1 and TRBJ1-2, with a weak D call TRBD1 (6 bases). The CDR3 runs to 15 residues. V lost 0 bases to trimming and J lost 7 bases, with 15 bases between them. The germline V gene has CDR1 MGHDK and CDR2 SYGVNS. The CDR3 region has the DNA TGTGCCAGCAGTGAATATGGCGGGGGGCTCTCTGGCTACACCTTC. Protein sequence: CASSEYGGGLSGYTF.